The 6 T cell receptor beta chains below all came from one sample that was sequenced in a study of control samples from healthy donors and cancer patients. Method: immunoSEQ multiplex PCR; TCRdb's copy keeps in-frame clones and lacks some. The sample holds under 200,000 clones, around 96% seen once. What was sequenced was blood. The receptor set was obtained from a woman in her 40s in good health.

This clone was counted a single time. The chain links TRBV7-8 to TRBJ2-1, with D possibly called TRBD1 or TRBD2 (7 bases each). CDR3 length: 17 amino acids. Germline V gene data show CDR1 as SGHVS and CDR2 as FQNEAQ. Trimming took 3 bases from V and 2 from J, leaving 17 bases between them. The CDR3 here is CASSFGNRGGPYNEQFF. For the CDR3, the DNA is TGTGCCAGCAGCTTCGGAAACAGGGGAGGGCCCTACAATGAGCAGTTCTTC.

V gene TRBV5-1 combines with J gene TRBJ1-5; the D gene is possibly TRBD1 (5 bases). Germline CDR1 SGHRS, CDR2 YFSETQ. V was trimmed by 0 bases and J by 6 bases, leaving 13 bases between them. This CDR3 region has 15 residues. This CDR3 reads CASSLGGGGGQPQHF. For the CDR3, the DNA is TGCGCCAGCAGCTTGGGCGGGGGAGGAGGTCAGCCCCAGCATTTT.

The V gene is TRBV7-9, the J gene TRBJ1-1, with 9 bases aligning to TRBD1. The V and J ends lost 3 bases and 1 base, in that order; junction bases with no gene match: 9. CDR1 and CDR2 (germline): SEHNR, FQNEAQ (reference sequence). The CDR3 extends over 17 amino acids. The CDR3 region is CASSFRTGESQNTEAFF. The CDR3 nucleotides read TGTGCCAGCAGCTTCCGGACAGGGGAGTCCCAGAACACTGAAGCTTTCTTT.

This clone was counted a single time. The CDR3 sequence is CATTEVSRVDEKLFF. CDR3 nucleotides: TGTGCCACAACAGAGGTTTCGAGGGTTGATGAAAAACTGTTTTTT. The rearrangement uses TRBV6-5 and TRBJ1-4; D ambiguous. This CDR3 has 15 residues. Germline V lookup: CDR1 MNHEY, CDR2 SVGAGI. Trimming cost V 10 bases and J 6 bases, with 21 bases left between them.

This chain joins TRBV20-1 and TRBJ1-1, with a possible D match to TRBD1 (5 bases). CDR3 length: 11 amino acids. The V gene lost 2 bases and the J gene lost 8 bases, with 9 bases spanning the gap. Germline V CDR1 and CDR2: DFQATT, SNEGSKA (reference sequence). The CDR3 region is CSARSDREAFF. In nucleotides, the CDR3 is TGCAGTGCTAGATCCGACAGAGAAGCTTTCTTT.

V usage is TRBV10-3 and J usage is TRBJ2-7; D gene uncertain. V was cut by 6 bases and J by 5 bases, with 8 bases left in between. CDR1 and CDR2 (germline): ENHRY, SYGVKD. CDR3 length: 11 amino acids. The CDR3 protein is CAIRENNEQYF. The CDR3 region has the DNA TGTGCCATCAGAGAGAACAACGAGCAGTACTTC.